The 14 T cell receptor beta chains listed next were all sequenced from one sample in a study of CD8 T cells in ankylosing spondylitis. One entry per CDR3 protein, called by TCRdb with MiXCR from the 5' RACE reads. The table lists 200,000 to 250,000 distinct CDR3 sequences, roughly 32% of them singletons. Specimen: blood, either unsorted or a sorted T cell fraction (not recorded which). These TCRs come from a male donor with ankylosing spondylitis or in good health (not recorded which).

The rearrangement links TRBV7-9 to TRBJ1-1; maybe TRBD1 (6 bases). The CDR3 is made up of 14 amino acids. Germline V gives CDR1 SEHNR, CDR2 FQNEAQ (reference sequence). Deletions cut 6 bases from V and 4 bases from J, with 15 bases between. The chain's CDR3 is CASRRAQGVTEAFF. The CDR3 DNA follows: TGTGCCAGCAGGCGAGCACAGGGTGTCACTGAAGCTTTCTTT.

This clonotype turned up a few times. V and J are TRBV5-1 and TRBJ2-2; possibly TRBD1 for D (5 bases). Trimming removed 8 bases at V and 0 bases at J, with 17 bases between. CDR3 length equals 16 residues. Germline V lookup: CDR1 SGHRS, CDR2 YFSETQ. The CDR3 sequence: CASNPPGRANTGELFF. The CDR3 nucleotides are TGCGCCAGTAATCCCCCCGGCAGGGCGAACACCGGGGAGCTGTTTTTT.

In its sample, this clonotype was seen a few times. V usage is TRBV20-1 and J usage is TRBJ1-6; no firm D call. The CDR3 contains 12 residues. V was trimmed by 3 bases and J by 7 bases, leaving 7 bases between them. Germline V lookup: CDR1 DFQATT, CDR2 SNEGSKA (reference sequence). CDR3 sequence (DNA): TGCAGTGCTAGTAACGGGAATTCACCCCTCCACTTT. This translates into CSASNGNSPLHF.

The DNA for the CDR3 is TGCAGTGCTAGGGCAACAAGGACAATGGGAGCTGAGGCAATCAAACCCCAGCATTTT. Its translation: CSARATRTMGAEAIKPQHF. The chain joins TRBV20-1 to TRBJ1-5, with a weak D call TRBD1 (5 bases). V dropped 3 bases and J dropped 10 bases, with 34 bases sitting between them. From germline, CDR1 is DFQATT and CDR2 SNEGSKA (reference sequence). This CDR3 region has 19 residues.

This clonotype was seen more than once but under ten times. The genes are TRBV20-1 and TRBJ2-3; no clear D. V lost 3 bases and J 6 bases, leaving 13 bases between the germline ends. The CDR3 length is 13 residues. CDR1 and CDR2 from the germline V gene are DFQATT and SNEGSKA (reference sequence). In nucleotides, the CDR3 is TGCAGTGCTAGCCGGCGGCTCAAGGATACGCAGTATTTT. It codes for CSASRRLKDTQYF.

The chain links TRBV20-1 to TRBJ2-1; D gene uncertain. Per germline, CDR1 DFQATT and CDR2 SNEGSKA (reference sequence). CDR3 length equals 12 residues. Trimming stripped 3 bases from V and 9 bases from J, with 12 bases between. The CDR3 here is CSASFRPSEQFF. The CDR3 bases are TGCAGTGCTAGCTTCCGTCCCAGTGAGCAGTTCTTC.

For the CDR3, the DNA is TGTGCCAGCTCGACAGATTCCTACGAGCAGTACTTC. Protein: CASSTDSYEQYF. V gene TRBV27 combines with J gene TRBJ2-7, with D tentatively TRBD1 (5 bases). The CDR3 extends over 12 amino acids. From germline, CDR1 is MNHEY and CDR2 SMNVEV (reference sequence). Trimming took 8 bases from V and 1 from J, leaving 9 bases between them.

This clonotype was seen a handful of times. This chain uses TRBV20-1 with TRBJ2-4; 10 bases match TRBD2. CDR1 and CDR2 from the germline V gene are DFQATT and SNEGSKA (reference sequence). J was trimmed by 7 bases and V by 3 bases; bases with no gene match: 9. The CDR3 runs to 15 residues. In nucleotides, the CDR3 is TGCAGTGCTAGTCCTCTAGCGGGGGATGTGAACATTCAGTACTTC. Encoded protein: CSASPLAGDVNIQYF.

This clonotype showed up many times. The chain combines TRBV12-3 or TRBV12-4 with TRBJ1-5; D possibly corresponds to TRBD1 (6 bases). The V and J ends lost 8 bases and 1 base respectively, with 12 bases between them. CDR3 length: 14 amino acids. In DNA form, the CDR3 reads TGTGCCAGCTCACCTACAGGGAGCAATCAGCCCCAGCATTTT. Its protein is CASSPTGSNQPQHF.

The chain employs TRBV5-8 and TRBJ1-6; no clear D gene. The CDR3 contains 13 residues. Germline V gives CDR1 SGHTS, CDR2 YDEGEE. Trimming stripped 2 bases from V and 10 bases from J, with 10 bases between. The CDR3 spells CASSFRYVSPLHF. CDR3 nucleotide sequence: TGTGCCAGCAGCTTCAGATATGTGTCACCCCTCCACTTT. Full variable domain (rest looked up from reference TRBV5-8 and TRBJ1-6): EAGVTQSPTHLIKTRGQQATLRCSPISGHTSVYWYQQALGLGLQFLLWYDEGEERNRGNFPPRFSGRQFPNYSSELNVNALELEDSALYLCASSFRYVSPLHFGNGTRLTVT.

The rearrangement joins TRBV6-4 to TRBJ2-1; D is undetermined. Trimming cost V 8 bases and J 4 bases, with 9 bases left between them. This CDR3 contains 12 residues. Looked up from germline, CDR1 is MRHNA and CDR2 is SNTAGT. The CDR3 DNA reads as TGTGCCAGCTCTGACGGATACAATGAGCAGTTCTTC. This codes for CASSDGYNEQFF.

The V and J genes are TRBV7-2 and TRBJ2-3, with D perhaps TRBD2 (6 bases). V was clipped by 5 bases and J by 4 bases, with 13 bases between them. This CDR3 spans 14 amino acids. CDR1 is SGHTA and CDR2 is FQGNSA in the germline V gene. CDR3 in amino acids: CASSLPGVADTQYF. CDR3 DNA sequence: TGTGCCAGCAGCCTACCGGGGGTCGCAGATACGCAGTATTTT.

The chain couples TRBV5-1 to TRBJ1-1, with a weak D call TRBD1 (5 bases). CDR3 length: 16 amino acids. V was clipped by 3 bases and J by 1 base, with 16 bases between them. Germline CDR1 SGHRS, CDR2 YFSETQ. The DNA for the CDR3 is TGCGCCAGCAGCTCGGGCTTGCATAGGGGGAACACTGAAGCTTTCTTT. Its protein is CASSSGLHRGNTEAFF.

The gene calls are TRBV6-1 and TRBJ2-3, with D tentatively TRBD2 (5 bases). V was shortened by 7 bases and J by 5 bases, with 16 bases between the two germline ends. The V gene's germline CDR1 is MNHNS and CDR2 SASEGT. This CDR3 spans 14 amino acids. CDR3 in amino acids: CASKPGINGDTQYF. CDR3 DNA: TGTGCCAGCAAACCGGGGATTAATGGAGATACGCAGTATTTT.